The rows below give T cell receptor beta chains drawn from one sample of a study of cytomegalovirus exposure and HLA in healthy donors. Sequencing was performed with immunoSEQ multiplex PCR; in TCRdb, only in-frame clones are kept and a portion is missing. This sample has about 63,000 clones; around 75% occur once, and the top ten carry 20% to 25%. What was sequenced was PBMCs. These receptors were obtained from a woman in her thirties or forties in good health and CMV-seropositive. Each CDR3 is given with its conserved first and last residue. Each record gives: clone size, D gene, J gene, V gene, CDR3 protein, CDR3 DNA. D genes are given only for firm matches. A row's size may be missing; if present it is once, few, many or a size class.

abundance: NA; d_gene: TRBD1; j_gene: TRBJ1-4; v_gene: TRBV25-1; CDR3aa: CASSARDRGLTNEKLFF; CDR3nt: TGTGCCAGCAGTGCCCGGGACAGGGGTCTCACTAATGAAAAACTGTTTTTT
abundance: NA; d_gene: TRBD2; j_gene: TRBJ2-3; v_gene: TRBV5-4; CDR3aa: CASSLDGGSTDTQYF; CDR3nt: TGTGCCAGCAGCTTAGACGGGGGGAGCACAGATACGCAGTATTTT
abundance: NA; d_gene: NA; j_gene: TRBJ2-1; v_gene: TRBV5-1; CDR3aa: CASSNGTRSSYNEQFF; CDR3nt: TGCGCCAGCAGTAACGGAACGCGGAGCTCCTACAATGAGCAGTTCTTC
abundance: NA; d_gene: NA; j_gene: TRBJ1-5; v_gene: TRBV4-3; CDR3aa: CASSQSPTGYSNQPQHF; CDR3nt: TGCGCCAGCAGCCAATCCCCAACAGGGTATAGCAATCAGCCCCAGCATTTT
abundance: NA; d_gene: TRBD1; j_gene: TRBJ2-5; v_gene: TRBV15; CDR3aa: CATSSWTGDYQETQYF; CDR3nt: TGTGCCACCAGCAGTTGGACAGGGGACTACCAAGAGACCCAGTACTTC
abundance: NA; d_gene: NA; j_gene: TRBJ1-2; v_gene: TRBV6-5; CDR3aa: CASSYSITTINYGYTF; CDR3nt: TGTGCCAGCAGTTACTCGATAACCACTATAAACTATGGCTACACCTTC
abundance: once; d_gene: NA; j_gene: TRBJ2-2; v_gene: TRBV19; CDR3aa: CASSISGLRAGELFF; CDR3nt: TGTGCCAGTAGTATAAGTGGGTTGAGGGCCGGGGAGCTGTTTTTT
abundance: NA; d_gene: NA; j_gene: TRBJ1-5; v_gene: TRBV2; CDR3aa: CASEQGRNQPQHF; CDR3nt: TGTGCCAGCGAGCAGGGAAGGAATCAGCCCCAGCATTTT
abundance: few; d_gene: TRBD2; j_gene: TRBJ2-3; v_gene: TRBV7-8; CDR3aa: CASSEEREAFTDTQYF; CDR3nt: TGTGCCAGCAGCGAAGAGCGGGAGGCTTTCACAGATACGCAGTATTTT
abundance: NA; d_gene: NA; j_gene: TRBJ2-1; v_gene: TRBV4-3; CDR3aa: CASSQDPRGGSYNEQFF; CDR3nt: TGCGCCAGCAGCCAAGATCCGAGGGGAGGCTCCTACAATGAGCAGTTCTTC
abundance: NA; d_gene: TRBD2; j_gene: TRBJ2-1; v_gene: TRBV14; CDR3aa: CASTSGNYNEQFF; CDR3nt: TGTGCCAGTACTAGCGGGAACTACAATGAGCAGTTCTTC
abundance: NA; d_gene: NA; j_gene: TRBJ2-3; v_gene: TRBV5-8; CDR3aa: CASRGEGDGVADTQYF; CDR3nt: TGTGCCAGCAGGGGGGAGGGGGATGGAGTAGCAGATACGCAGTATTTT
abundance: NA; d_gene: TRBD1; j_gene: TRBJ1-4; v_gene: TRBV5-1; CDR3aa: CASSHGQGGPPEKLFF; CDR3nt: TGCGCCAGCAGCCACGGACAGGGAGGGCCTCCTGAAAAACTGTTTTTT
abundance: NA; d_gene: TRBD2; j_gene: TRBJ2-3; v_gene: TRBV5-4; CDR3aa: CASSFTSGGEYF; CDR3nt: TGTGCCAGCAGCTTTACTAGCGGGGGAGAGTATTTT
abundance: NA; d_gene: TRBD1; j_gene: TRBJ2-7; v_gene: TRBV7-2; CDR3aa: CASSLHRGTYEQYF; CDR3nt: TGTGCCAGCAGCTTACACAGGGGTACCTACGAGCAGTACTTC
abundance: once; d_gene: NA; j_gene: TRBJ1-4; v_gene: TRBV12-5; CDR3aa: CASGLGQTTNEKLFF; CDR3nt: TGTGCTAGTGGTTTGGGACAGACAACTAATGAAAAACTGTTTTTT
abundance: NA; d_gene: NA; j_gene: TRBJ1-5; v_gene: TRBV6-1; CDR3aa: CASSEGEGQPQHF; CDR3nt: TGTGCCAGCAGTGAAGGAGAGGGTCAGCCCCAGCATTTT
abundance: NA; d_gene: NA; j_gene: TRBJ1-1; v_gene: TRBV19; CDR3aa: CASSIRGRVFTEAFF; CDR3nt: TGTGCCAGTAGTATCAGGGGCAGGGTCTTCACTGAAGCTTTCTTT
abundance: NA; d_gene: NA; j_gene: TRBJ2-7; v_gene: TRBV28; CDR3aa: CASTRRGPSYEQYF; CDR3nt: TGTGCCAGCACCCGGCGCGGGCCCTCCTACGAGCAGTACTTC
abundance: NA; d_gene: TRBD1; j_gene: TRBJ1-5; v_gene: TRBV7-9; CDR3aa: CASSITGGRGSPQHF; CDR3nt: TGTGCCAGCAGCATTACAGGGGGCAGAGGATCGCCCCAGCATTTT